This TCR beta chain appears in the sequencing data of a study of T-cell memory formation after mild COVID-19 (dated by TCRdb to the early 2020s). About the investigation overall: Most TCR sequence clusters were specific to one of the two donors. In a couple of donors, T-cell clones that expanded and contracted after mild COVID-19 were tracked by sequencing TCRalpha and TCRbeta repertoires over time. Two young, previously healthy adult volunteers, one female and one male, were included in the cohort. What the research found in general, with its limitations: Clones that contracted from day 15 to 85 showed balanced CD4/CD8 phenotypes, whereas a second wave of clones that expanded from day 15 to 37 leaned towards CD4+. Some responding clones were found in pre-infection memory, which suggests that pre-existing cross-reactive memory T cells took part in the SARS-CoV-2 response. Only a couple of mild cases were covered in the study, and larger cohorts including severe cases with pre-infection samples were considered necessary. Contracting CD4+ clones were located mainly in the CM and EM memory subsets, whereas CD8+ clones were found to be enriched in EMRA. Whether the second-wave clones peaking on day 37 were SARS-CoV-2 specific was not confirmed.

These reads were obtained on an Illumina NovaSeq 6000. cDNA libraries for TCRalpha and TCRbeta were prepared by 5'RACE using constant-segment primers, with sample barcodes and unique molecular identifiers added. RNA was extracted from every sample with Trizol reagent. Library amplification was performed in two PCR steps, and a second sample barcode and Illumina TruSeq adapters were introduced in the second step. Sequencing of the libraries was done on an Illumina NovaSeq, producing 2 x 150 bp paired-end reads. Per the original workflow: Demultiplexing of reads and collapsing into UMI-guided consensus sequences were performed with migec v1.2.7. With mixcr v2.1.11, UMI consensuses were aligned to TRA and TRB V and J templates and assembled into clonotypes. Expanded or contracted clonotypes were those called significant by both edgeR and NoisET, with noise models trained on biological replicates. For edgeR calls, a false discovery rate-adjusted p below 0.01 and a log2 fold-change threshold of 1 were applied. As an exploratory analysis of dynamics, max-normalized trajectories of the 1000 most abundant clonotypes were examined with PCA combined with hierarchical clustering. Each responding clone was given a CD4 or CD8 phenotype based on the CD4+ and CD8+ repertoires, which had been sequenced separately. The raw public reads went through TCRdb reprocessing: fastp at Q25, MiXCR clone calling, in-frame beta chains kept. Rows merge per CDR3 protein into single entries with the most common DNA and genes. Clone size and V and J calls follow TCRdb, not the original study. A total of roughly 150,000 distinct CDR3 sequences appear in this sample, about 14% of them only once. The top ten clonotypes cover 14% of the sample.

Trimming at the junction amounts to 7 bases on V and 6 bases on J, and the germline ends lie 15 bases apart. The germline V gene encodes CDR1 MNHEY and CDR2 SMNVEV (reference sequence). The CDR3 runs 13 amino acids, cysteine and phenylalanine included. Just the 39-base CDR3 DNA is kept, in frame starting at base 1. PBMCs were isolated by Ficoll-Paque density gradient centrifugation. As concerns this clonotype: Which antigen it targets is not known. No per-base quality is available; no much larger clone lies one base away.

The source is an adult woman who had mild COVID-19 (a few samples of this study predate the infection). The sample titles of this study are shuffled in the database, so cell type and time point are left out; the donor was told from shared clones. Sequencing used PBMCs or a T cell subset sorted from them (not recorded which). The receptor chain draws on TRBV27 and TRBJ1-1, with no confidently assigned D gene. The bases read TGTGCCAGCAAGGAGGAGCCAAACGCTGAAGCTTTCTTT. It encodes CASKEEPNAEAFF.